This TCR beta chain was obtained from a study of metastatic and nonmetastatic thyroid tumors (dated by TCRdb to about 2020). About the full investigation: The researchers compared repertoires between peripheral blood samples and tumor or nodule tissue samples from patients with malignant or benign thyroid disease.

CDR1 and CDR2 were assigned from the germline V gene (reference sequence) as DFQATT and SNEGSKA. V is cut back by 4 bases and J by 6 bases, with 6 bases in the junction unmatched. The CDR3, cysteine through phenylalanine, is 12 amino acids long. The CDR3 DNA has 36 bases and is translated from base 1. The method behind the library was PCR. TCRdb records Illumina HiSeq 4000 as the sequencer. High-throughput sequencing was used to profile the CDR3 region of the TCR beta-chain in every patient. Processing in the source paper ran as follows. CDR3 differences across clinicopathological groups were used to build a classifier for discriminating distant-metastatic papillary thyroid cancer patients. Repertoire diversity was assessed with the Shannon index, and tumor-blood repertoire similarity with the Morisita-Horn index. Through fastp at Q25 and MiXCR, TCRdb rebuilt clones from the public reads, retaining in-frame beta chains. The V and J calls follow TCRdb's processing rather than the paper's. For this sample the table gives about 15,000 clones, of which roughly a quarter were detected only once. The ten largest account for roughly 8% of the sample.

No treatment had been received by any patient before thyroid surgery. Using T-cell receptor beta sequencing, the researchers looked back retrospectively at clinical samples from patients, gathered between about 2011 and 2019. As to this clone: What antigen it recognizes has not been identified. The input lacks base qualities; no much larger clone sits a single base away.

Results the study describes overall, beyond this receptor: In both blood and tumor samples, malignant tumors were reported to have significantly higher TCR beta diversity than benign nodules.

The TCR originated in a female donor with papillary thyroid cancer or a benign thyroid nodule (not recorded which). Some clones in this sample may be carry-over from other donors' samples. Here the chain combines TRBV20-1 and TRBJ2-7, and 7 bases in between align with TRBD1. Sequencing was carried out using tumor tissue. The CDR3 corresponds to CSAIRGSSEQYF. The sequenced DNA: TGCAGTGCTATCAGGGGGTCTAGCGAGCAGTACTTC.